This is a list of T cell receptor beta chains from one sample in a study of control samples from healthy donors and cancer patients. The method was immunoSEQ multiplex PCR; TCRdb's version includes in-frame clones alone and lacks a portion of them. Here the sample spans approximately 90,000 clones, roughly 84% being singletons. What was sequenced was PBMCs. The source of these receptors is a man in his 70s with lung cancer. CDR3s include the opening cysteine and the closing phenylalanine or tryptophan. The D gene is left open where the match is weak. Clone size, where shown, is once, few, many, or a class for clones that have expanded.

cdr3_aa,cdr3_nt,v_call,d_call,j_call,clone_size
CASSQGGALTYEQYF,TGTGCCAGCAGCCAAGGAGGGGCACTTACCTACGAGCAGTACTTC,TRBV14,.,TRBJ2-7,.
CASSFHGTSGANVLTF,TGTGCCAGCAGTTTTCACGGAACCTCTGGGGCCAACGTCCTGACTTTC,TRBV27,.,TRBJ2-6,.
CASRDAREFYGYTF,TGTGCCAGCAGGGACGCCAGGGAGTTCTATGGCTACACCTTC,TRBV2,.,TRBJ1-2,.
CASSLDGRGGLVTYF,TGTGCCAGCAGCTTAGACGGGCGGGGGGGCCTTGTTACGTACTTC,TRBV7-2,TRBD2,TRBJ2-7,.
CASSINPGGSYGYTF,TGTGCCAGCAGTATTAACCCAGGCGGGTCCTATGGCTACACCTTC,TRBV2,.,TRBJ1-2,.
CASSSPPSEETQYF,TGTGCCAGCAGTTCTCCCCCCTCAGAAGAGACCCAGTACTTC,TRBV28,.,TRBJ2-5,.
CASSFLGGETQYF,TGCGCCAGCAGCTTCTTAGGGGGAGAGACCCAGTACTTC,TRBV5-1,.,TRBJ2-5,.
CASSPSHAGQGVGYNEQFF,TGCGCCAGCAGCCCGTCCCACGCGGGACAGGGGGTTGGCTACAATGAGCAGTTCTTC,TRBV5-1,TRBD1,TRBJ2-1,.
CASSLGPGMRVTEAFF,TGTGCCAGCAGCTTGGGGCCGGGGATGAGGGTCACTGAAGCTTTCTTT,TRBV5-4,.,TRBJ1-1,.
CASSESSYEQYF,TGCGCCAGCAGTGAGTCTAGCTACGAGCAGTACTTC,TRBV10-2,.,TRBJ2-7,.
CASSFQGYGYTF,TGTGCCAGCAGTTTTCAGGGCTATGGCTACACCTTC,TRBV6-5,.,TRBJ1-2,.
CASSLGGMNTGELFF,TGTGCCAGCAGCTTAGGTGGGATGAACACCGGGGAGCTGTTTTTT,TRBV7-8,.,TRBJ2-2,once
CASSEPQGPPYEQYF,TGTGCCAGCAGCGAACCACAGGGGCCTCCCTACGAGCAGTACTTC,TRBV21-1,.,TRBJ2-7,.
CAWSLSGAFSNQPQHF,TGTGCCTGGAGTCTCTCCGGGGCGTTTAGCAATCAGCCCCAGCATTTT,TRBV30,.,TRBJ1-5,few
CASSLDRTFTDTQYF,TGTGCCAGCAGTCTGGACAGGACGTTTACTGATACGCAGTATTTT,TRBV6-5,TRBD1,TRBJ2-3,.
CASSLRGDDNTQYF,TGTGCCAGCTCACTACGGGGGGATGACAATACGCAGTATTTT,TRBV18,TRBD2,TRBJ2-3,.
CASSFIGTGHNEQFF,TGTGCCAGCAGTTTTATTGGGACAGGGCACAATGAGCAGTTCTTC,TRBV27,TRBD1,TRBJ2-1,.
CASSPGTGGNQPQHF,TGTGCCAGCTCACCCGGGACAGGGGGTAATCAGCCCCAGCATTTT,TRBV18,TRBD1,TRBJ1-5,.
CASSPGQSYGYTF,TGTGCCAGCAGTCCGGGACAGTCCTATGGCTACACCTTC,TRBV28,TRBD1,TRBJ1-2,.
CASSPRLAGIRDTQYF,TGTGCCAGCAGCCCACGACTAGCGGGGATCAGAGATACGCAGTATTTT,TRBV9,TRBD2,TRBJ2-3,.
CALSRLAGSNEQYF,TGTGCTCTGTCCCGATTAGCGGGGTCCAACGAGCAGTACTTC,TRBV7-9,TRBD2,TRBJ2-7,.
CASSYSTGGGGNIQYF,TGTGCCAGCAGTTACTCAACTGGGGGCGGTGGAAACATTCAGTACTTC,TRBV6-2/TRBV6-3,.,TRBJ2-4,once
CASSLTGKETQYF,TGTGCCAGCAGCTTGACAGGGAAAGAGACCCAGTACTTC,TRBV5-8,.,TRBJ2-5,.
CASHGVHQPQHF,TGTGCCAGCCATGGGGTTCATCAGCCCCAGCATTTT,TRBV6-5,.,TRBJ1-5,.
CAWSELTGTVMSQPQHF,TGTGCCTGGAGCGAATTGACCGGGACGGTGATGAGTCAGCCCCAGCATTTT,TRBV30,.,TRBJ1-5,.
CASSLRTGFGYNELFF,TGTGCCAGCAGCTTACGTACAGGGTTCGGGTACAATGAGCTGTTCTTC,TRBV13,.,TRBJ2-1,.
CASSLAGTGVGEQYF,TGTGCCAGCAGCCTGGCCGGGACAGGGGTGGGGGAGCAGTACTTC,TRBV7-9,TRBD1,TRBJ2-7,once
CASSRGYNEQFF,TGTGCCAGCAGTCGGGGTTACAATGAGCAGTTCTTC,TRBV2,.,TRBJ2-1,once
CASSRAGQGANSPLHF,TGCGCCAGCAGCCGAGCCGGACAGGGGGCTAATTCACCCCTCCACTTT,TRBV4-1,TRBD1,TRBJ1-6,few
CASSLPRGGTGELFF,TGTGCCAGCAGCCTACCACGGGGCGGCACCGGGGAGCTGTTTTTT,TRBV7-3,.,TRBJ2-2,once
CASRKDRGLGSPLHF,TGTGCCAGCAGAAAGGACAGGGGACTAGGTTCACCCCTCCACTTT,TRBV6-5,TRBD1,TRBJ1-6,.
CASSLGDRGGATGELFF,TGTGCCAGCAGCTTAGGGGACAGGGGAGGTGCCACCGGGGAGCTGTTTTTT,TRBV11-2,TRBD1,TRBJ2-2,.
CASSVGAGWEEQYF,TGTGCCAGCAGCGTAGGGGCGGGCTGGGAAGAGCAGTACTTC,TRBV9,.,TRBJ2-7,.
CSVRGQGSYEQYF,TGCAGCGTTCGGGGACAGGGCTCCTACGAGCAGTACTTC,TRBV29-1,TRBD1,TRBJ2-7,once
CASSSGTGSSYNSPLHF,TGTGCCAGCAGCTCGGGCACAGGGTCCTCCTATAATTCACCCCTCCACTTT,TRBV5-4,.,TRBJ1-6,once
CASRPTGRPYNEQFF,TGTGCCAGCAGACCGACGGGGCGACCCTACAATGAGCAGTTCTTC,TRBV27,.,TRBJ2-1,.
CASSQGSYNEQFF,TGTGCCAGTAGCCAGGGCTCCTACAATGAGCAGTTCTTC,TRBV19,.,TRBJ2-1,.
CASRTPDNYGYTF,TGTGCCAGCCGGACACCCGATAACTATGGCTACACCTTC,TRBV28,.,TRBJ1-2,.
CASRSLAGETDTQYF,TGCGCCAGCCGCTCCTTAGCGGGGGAAACAGATACGCAGTATTTT,TRBV10-2,TRBD2,TRBJ2-3,once
CASSQAGSSTDTQYF,TGTGCCAGCAGCCAAGCGGGGTCTAGCACAGATACGCAGTATTTT,TRBV7-9,TRBD2,TRBJ2-3,.
CASSSADSTPNYGYTF,TGTGCCAGCAGTTCGGCGGACAGTACCCCTAACTATGGCTACACCTTC,TRBV28,.,TRBJ1-2,.
CASSGTPHEKLFF,TGTGCCAGCTCCGGGACACCTCACGAAAAACTGTTTTTT,TRBV9,.,TRBJ1-4,.
CASSGGGVSTDTQYF,TGTGCCAGCAGTGGAGGGGGCGTAAGCACAGATACGCAGTATTTT,TRBV2,TRBD1,TRBJ2-3,.
CASSLFEGGTEAFF,TGTGCCAGCAGCTTATTTGAGGGAGGCACTGAAGCTTTCTTT,TRBV7-2,.,TRBJ1-1,.
CASRDQNTEAFF,TGCGCCAGCAGGGACCAGAACACTGAAGCTTTCTTT,TRBV10-2,.,TRBJ1-1,.
CASSLDRVNTEAFF,TGTGCCAGCAGCCTAGACAGGGTGAACACTGAAGCTTTCTTT,TRBV6-5,TRBD1,TRBJ1-1,.
CASSVADRANNSPLHF,TGTGCCAGCAGCGTAGCGGACAGGGCCAATAATTCACCCCTCCACTTT,TRBV9,TRBD1,TRBJ1-6,.
CSVVLQGLSNQPQHF,TGCAGCGTTGTACTACAGGGTCTTAGCAATCAGCCCCAGCATTTT,TRBV29-1,.,TRBJ1-5,.
CASSIGRPIGQPQHF,TGTGCCAGTAGTATAGGGCGCCCTATCGGGCAGCCCCAGCATTTT,TRBV19,.,TRBJ1-5,few
CASSYSNGNEQFF,TGTGCCAGCAGTTACTCGAATGGCAATGAGCAGTTCTTC,TRBV6-5,.,TRBJ2-1,.
CATSREPASGANVLTF,TGTGCCACCAGCAGAGAACCAGCCTCTGGGGCCAACGTCCTGACTTTC,TRBV15,.,TRBJ2-6,.
CASSGDRGNVAKNIQYF,TGTGCCAGCAGTGGGGACAGGGGTAATGTAGCCAAAAACATTCAGTACTTC,TRBV2,TRBD1,TRBJ2-4,.